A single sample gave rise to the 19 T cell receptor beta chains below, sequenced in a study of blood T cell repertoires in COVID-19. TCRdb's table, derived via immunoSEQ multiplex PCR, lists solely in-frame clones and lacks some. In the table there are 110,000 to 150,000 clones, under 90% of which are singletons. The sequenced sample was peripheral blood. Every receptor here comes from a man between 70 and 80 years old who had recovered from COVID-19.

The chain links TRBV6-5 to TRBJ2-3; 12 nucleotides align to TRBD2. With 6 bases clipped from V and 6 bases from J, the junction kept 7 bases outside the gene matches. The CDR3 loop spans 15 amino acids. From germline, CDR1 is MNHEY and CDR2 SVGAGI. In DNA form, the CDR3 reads TGTGCCAGCAGCCGACTAGCGGGAGAGGGGGATACGCAGTATTTT. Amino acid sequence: CASSRLAGEGDTQYF.

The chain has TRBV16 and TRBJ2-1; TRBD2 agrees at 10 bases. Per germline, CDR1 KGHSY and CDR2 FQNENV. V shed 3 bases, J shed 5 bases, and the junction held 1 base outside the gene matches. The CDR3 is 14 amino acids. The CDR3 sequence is CASSHLAGDNEQFF. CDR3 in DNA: TGTGCCAGCAGCCACCTAGCGGGAGACAATGAGCAGTTCTTC.

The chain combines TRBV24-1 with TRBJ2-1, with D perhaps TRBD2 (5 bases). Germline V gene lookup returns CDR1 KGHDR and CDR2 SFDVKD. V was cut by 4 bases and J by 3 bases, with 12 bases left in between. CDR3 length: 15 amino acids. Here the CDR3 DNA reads TGTGCCACCAGTGACAGCGGCCCTTACTACAATGAGCAGTTCTTC. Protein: CATSDSGPYYNEQFF.

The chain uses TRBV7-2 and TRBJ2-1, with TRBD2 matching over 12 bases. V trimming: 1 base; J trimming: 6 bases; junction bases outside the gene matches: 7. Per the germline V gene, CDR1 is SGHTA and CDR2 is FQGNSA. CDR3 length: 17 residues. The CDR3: CASSLVVRTSGINEQFF. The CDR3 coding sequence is TGTGCCAGCAGCTTAGTGGTTAGGACTAGCGGGATCAATGAGCAGTTCTTC.

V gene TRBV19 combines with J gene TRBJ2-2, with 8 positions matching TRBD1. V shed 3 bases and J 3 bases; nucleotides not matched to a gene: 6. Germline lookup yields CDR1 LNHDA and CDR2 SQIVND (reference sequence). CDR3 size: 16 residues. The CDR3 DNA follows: TGTGCCAGTAGTATTGGGAGACAGGGGTACACCGGGGAGCTGTTTTTT. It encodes CASSIGRQGYTGELFF.

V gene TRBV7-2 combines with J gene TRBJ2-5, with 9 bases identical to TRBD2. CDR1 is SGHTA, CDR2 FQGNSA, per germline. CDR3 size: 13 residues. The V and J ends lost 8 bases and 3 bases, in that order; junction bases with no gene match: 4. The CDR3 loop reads CASGSGSEETQYF. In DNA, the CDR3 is TGTGCCAGCGGTAGCGGGAGTGAAGAGACCCAGTACTTC.

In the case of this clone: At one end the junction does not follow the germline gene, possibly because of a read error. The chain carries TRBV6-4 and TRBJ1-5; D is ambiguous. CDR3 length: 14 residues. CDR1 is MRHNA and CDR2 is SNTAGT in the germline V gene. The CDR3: CASSPTGSHQPQHF. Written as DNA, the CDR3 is TGTGCCAGCAGTCCAACGGGTAGCCATCAGCCCCAGCATTTT.

The DNA of the CDR3 is TGCGCCAGCAGTGAGTCGAGCCAGGGCCCCTACAATGAGCAGTTCTTC. Protein: CASSESSQGPYNEQFF. The chain is built from TRBV10-2 and TRBJ2-1; tentative D call: TRBD1 (5 bases). Per germline, CDR1 WSHSY and CDR2 SAAADI. CDR3 length: 16 residues. Between the trimmed V and J ends, which lost 0 bases and 2 bases, there was a span of 11 bases.

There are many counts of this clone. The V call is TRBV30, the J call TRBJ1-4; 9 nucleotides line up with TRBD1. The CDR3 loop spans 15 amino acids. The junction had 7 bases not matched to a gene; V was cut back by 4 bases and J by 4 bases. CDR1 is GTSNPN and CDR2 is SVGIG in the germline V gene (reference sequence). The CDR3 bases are TGTGCCTGGACAACAGGGGGCTTTGGTAATGAAAAACTGTTTTTT. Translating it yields CAWTTGGFGNEKLFF.

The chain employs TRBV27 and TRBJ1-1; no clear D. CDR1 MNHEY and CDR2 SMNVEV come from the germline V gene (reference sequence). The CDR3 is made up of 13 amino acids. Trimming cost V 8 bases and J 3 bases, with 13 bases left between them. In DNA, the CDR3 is TGTGCCAGCGGGCGTGAGGGATACACTGAAGCTTTCTTT. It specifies CASGREGYTEAFF.

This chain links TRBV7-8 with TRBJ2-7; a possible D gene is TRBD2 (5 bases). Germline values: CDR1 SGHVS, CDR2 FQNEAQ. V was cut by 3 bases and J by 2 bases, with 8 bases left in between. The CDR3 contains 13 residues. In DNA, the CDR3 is TGTGCCAGCAGCTTCCAGCGGACCTACGAGCAGTACTTC. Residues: CASSFQRTYEQYF.

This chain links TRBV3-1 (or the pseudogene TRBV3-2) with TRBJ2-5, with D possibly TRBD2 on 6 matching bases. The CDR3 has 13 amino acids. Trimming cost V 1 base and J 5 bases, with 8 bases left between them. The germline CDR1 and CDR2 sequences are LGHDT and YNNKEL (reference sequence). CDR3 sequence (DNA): TGTGCCAGCAGCCAAGTTGCGGGGGAGACCCAGTACTTC. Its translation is CASSQVAGETQYF.

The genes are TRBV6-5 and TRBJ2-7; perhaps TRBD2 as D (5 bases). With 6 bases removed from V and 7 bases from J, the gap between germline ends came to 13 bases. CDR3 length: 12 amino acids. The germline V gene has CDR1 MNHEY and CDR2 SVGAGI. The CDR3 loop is CASSEGSGEQYF. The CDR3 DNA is TGTGCCAGCAGCGAGGGTTCTGGGGAGCAGTACTTC.

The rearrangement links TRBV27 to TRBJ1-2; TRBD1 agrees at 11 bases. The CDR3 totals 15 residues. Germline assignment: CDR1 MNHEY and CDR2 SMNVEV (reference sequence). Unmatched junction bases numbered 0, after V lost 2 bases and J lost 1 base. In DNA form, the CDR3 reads TGTGCCAGCAGTTTAGGGACAGGGGGTAACTATGGCTACACCTTC. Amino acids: CASSLGTGGNYGYTF.

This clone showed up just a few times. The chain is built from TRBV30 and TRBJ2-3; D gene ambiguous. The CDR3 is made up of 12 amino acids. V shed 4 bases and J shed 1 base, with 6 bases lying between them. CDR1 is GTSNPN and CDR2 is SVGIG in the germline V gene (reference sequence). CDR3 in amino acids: CAWNSGTDTQYF. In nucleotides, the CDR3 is TGTGCCTGGAATTCCGGCACAGATACGCAGTATTTT.

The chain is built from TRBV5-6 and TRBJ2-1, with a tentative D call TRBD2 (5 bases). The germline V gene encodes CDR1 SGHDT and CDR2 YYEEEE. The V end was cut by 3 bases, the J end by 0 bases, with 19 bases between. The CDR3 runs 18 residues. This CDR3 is CASSYNTLSASSYNEQFF. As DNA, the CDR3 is TGTGCCAGCAGCTACAATACCCTTAGCGCGAGCTCCTACAATGAGCAGTTCTTC. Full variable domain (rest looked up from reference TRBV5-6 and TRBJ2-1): DAGVTQSPTHLIKTRGQQVTLRCSPKSGHDTVSWYQQALGQGPQFIFQYYEEEERQRGNFPDRFSGHQFPNYSSELNVNALLLGDSALYLCASSYNTLSASSYNEQFFGPGTRLTVL.

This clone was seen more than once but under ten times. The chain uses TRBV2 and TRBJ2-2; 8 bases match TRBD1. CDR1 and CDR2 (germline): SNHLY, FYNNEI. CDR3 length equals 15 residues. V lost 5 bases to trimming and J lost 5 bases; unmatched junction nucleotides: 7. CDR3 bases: TGTGCCAGCAGTCCTCTTCGACAGGGGACCGGGGAGCTGTTTTTT. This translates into CASSPLRQGTGELFF.

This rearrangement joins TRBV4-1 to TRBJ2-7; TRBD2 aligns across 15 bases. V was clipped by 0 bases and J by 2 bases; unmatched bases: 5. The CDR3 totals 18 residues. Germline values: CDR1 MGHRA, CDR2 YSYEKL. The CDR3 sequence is CASSQERWTSGRAYEQYF. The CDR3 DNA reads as TGCGCCAGCAGCCAAGAGAGGTGGACTAGCGGGAGGGCCTACGAGCAGTACTTC.

CDR3 loop: CASSNSGNSNEQFF. The CDR3 bases are TGTGCCAGCTCCAATAGCGGGAATAGCAATGAGCAGTTCTTC. The chain links TRBV19 to TRBJ2-1; 8 nucleotides match TRBD2. CDR3 length: 14 amino acids. Germline loops: CDR1 LNHDA, CDR2 SQIVND (reference sequence). The J segment lost 6 bases and the V segment lost 9 bases, leaving 10 bases of the junction unmatched. Combining the CDR3 with reference TRBV19 and TRBJ2-1 gives the whole variable domain DGGITQSPKYLFRKEGQNVTLSCEQNLNHDAMYWYRQDPGQGLRLIYYSQIVNDFQKGDIAEGYSVSREKKESFPLTVTSAQKNPTAFYLCASSNSGNSNEQFFGPGTRLTVL.